The 25 T cell receptor beta chains below were found in one sample sequenced in a study of human T cells and chemical hapten exposure. Time point described: patch test 2, 6 weeks after DPC sensitization. Treatment of the sample: therapeutic diphenylcyclopropenone sensitization with weekly scalp DPC. TCRdb processed the RACE reads anew with MiXCR; each CDR3 protein has one entry. The profile shows more than 110,000 distinct CDR3 sequences, over 9.5% of them singletons. The sample in question was whole blood, obtained in connection with sensitization to the hapten diphenylcyclopropenone (DPC). These TCRs come from a woman between 50 and 59 years old with alopecia areata. Some clones in this sample may be carry-over from other donors' samples.

This clonotype was picked up many times. The V and J genes are TRBV19 and TRBJ1-5; a possible D gene is TRBD1 (5 bases). The CDR3 loop spans 17 amino acids. V was pared by 5 bases and J by 0 bases, with 17 bases between. Germline V gives CDR1 LNHDA, CDR2 SQIVND (reference sequence). In nucleotides, the CDR3 is TGTGCCAGTAGTCTGTGGAGGGGAAGCAATAGCAATCAGCCCCAGCATTTT. It translates to CASSLWRGSNSNQPQHF.

In the case of this clonotype: The junction departs from the called germline gene at one end, perhaps through a read error. The chain couples TRBV7-7 to TRBJ2-3; 14 bases are shared with TRBD2. This CDR3 is 16 amino acids long. Germline V gives CDR1 SSHAT, CDR2 FNYEAQ (reference sequence). The CDR3 loop reads CASSLGLAGGGDTQYF. CDR3 nucleotide sequence: TGTGCTAGCAGCTTAGGACTAGCGGGAGGCGGAGATACGCAGTATTTT.

A single count supports this clonotype. The rearrangement links TRBV5-5 to TRBJ2-1; D uncertain. V lost 1 base to trimming and J lost 1 base, with 12 bases between them. Germline CDR1 SGHKS, CDR2 YYEKEE (reference sequence). The CDR3 loop spans 16 amino acids. In DNA form, the CDR3 reads TGTGCCAGCAGCTTGAGAGGAGACCGTTCCTACAATGAGCAGTTCTTC. Translating it yields CASSLRGDRSYNEQFF.

The V and J genes are TRBV6-6 and TRBJ1-6, with 12 bases matching TRBD1. The CDR3 is made up of 16 amino acids. J was trimmed by 9 bases and V by 4 bases; bases with no gene match: 7. The germline V gene encodes CDR1 MNHNY and CDR2 SVGAGI (reference sequence). CDR3 loop: CASSSSGTGGVSPLHF. The CDR3 DNA sequence: TGTGCCAGCAGTTCTTCCGGGACAGGGGGCGTTTCACCCCTCCACTTT.

This chain links TRBV4-2 with TRBJ2-3; D is unresolved. Germline loops: CDR1 LGHNA, CDR2 YNFKEQ. The ends were cut back, 0 bases at V and 2 bases at J, with 9 bases in the middle. This CDR3 has 15 residues. The CDR3 protein is CASSQEGRVTDTQYF. As DNA, the CDR3 is TGTGCCAGCAGCCAAGAGGGCCGGGTCACAGATACGCAGTATTTT.

This rearrangement joins TRBV11-2 to TRBJ2-3, with TRBD2 as a possible D gene (6 bases). V dropped 3 bases and J dropped 2 bases, with 18 bases sitting between them. The CDR3 extends over 17 amino acids. Germline CDR1 reads SGHAT; CDR2 reads FQNNGV. This CDR3 is CASSFWDFRDSTDTQYF. CDR3 sequence (DNA): TGTGCCAGCAGCTTCTGGGACTTCCGGGACTCCACAGATACGCAGTATTTT.

The V gene is TRBV12-3 or TRBV12-4, the J gene TRBJ2-3; the D gene is possibly TRBD2 (6 bases). V shed 3 bases and J shed 2 bases, with 15 bases lying between them. The CDR3 totals 16 residues. The CDR3 loop reads CASSFRRGKTTDTQYF. Written as DNA, the CDR3 is TGTGCCAGCAGTTTCAGGCGGGGCAAGACCACAGATACGCAGTATTTT.

Only a few counts were recorded for this clonotype. This chain joins TRBV9 and TRBJ1-4; D is unclear. Germline CDR1 reads SGDLS; CDR2 reads YYNGEE. V lost 4 bases and J 4 bases, leaving 14 bases between the germline ends. The CDR3 loop spans 15 amino acids. As DNA, the CDR3 is TGTGCCAGCAGCCGCAACCCGGGCGGTAATGAAAAACTGTTTTTT. This codes for CASSRNPGGNEKLFF.

This clonotype was detected only a few times. V usage is TRBV12-3 or TRBV12-4 and J usage is TRBJ2-1; 8 bases are shared with TRBD2. V gave up 5 bases and J gave up 7 bases; unmatched junction bases: 4. The CDR3 has 13 residues. In DNA, the CDR3 is TGTGCCAGCAGTGGACTAGCCCCAAATGAGCAGTTCTTC. Translation gives CASSGLAPNEQFF.

A note on this clonotype: With only one base between it and a far larger clone, this is likely a read error. The V gene is TRBV7-9, the J gene TRBJ2-7; the D is unclear. The CDR3 extends over 11 amino acids. Germline CDR1 and CDR2: SEHNR and FQNEAQ (reference sequence). The V end was cut by 1 base, the J end by 5 bases, with 3 bases between. The CDR3 sequence: CASSLDNEQYF. CDR3 DNA: TGTGCCAGCAGCTTAGACAACGAGCAGTACTTC.

The chain joins TRBV6-6 to TRBJ2-4; perhaps D is TRBD1 or TRBD2 (5 bases each). This CDR3 comprises 14 residues. Germline assignment: CDR1 MNHNY and CDR2 SVGAGI (reference sequence). The germline V and J ends were trimmed by 5 bases and 8 bases, with 16 bases remaining between them. The DNA for the CDR3 is TGTGCCAGCAGTCCCGGGACCCCTCGGGACATTCAGTACTTC. Amino acids: CASSPGTPRDIQYF.

The chain has TRBV15 and TRBJ1-2; 11 nucleotides agree with TRBD1. V gave up 0 bases and J gave up 5 bases; unmatched junction bases: 5. The length of the CDR3 is 16 residues. Germline CDR1 is LNHNV and CDR2 is YYDKDF (reference sequence). The CDR3 reads CATSREQGTGGYGYTF. The CDR3 bases are TGTGCCACCAGCAGAGAGCAAGGGACAGGGGGTTATGGCTACACCTTC.

This chain connects TRBV6-6 to TRBJ2-3; TRBD2 agrees at 14 bases. With V trimmed by 2 bases and J by 0 bases, 10 bases remained unmatched. CDR1 and CDR2 from the germline V gene are MNHNY and SVGAGI (reference sequence). The CDR3 consists of 20 residues. CDR3 bases: TGTGCCAGCAGTTACCCCCGGACTAGCGGGAGGAGTGCGAGCACAGATACGCAGTATTTT. As protein: CASSYPRTSGRSASTDTQYF.

This clonotype was picked up many times. At one end, the junction sequence differs from germline, possibly due to a read error. The chain links TRBV18 to TRBJ2-7; 8 nucleotides match TRBD1. The CDR3 has 16 residues. Germline loops: CDR1 KGHSH, CDR2 LQKENI. The DNA for the CDR3 is TGTGCCAGCTCACGTTCCGGGACAGGATCCTCCGACGAGCAGTACTTC. Amino acid sequence: CASSRSGTGSSDEQYF.

This clonotype was recorded a few times. The V call is TRBV2, the J call TRBJ2-7, with 8 bases matching TRBD1. V lost 7 bases, J lost 4 bases, and 9 bases stayed unmatched. Germline CDR1 is SNHLY and CDR2 is FYNNEI. The CDR3 loop spans 14 amino acids. In DNA form, the CDR3 reads TGTGCCAGCACCGAAGGGGACAGGCAATACGAGCAGTACTTC. It encodes CASTEGDRQYEQYF.

The chain employs TRBV18 and TRBJ2-2, with 10 positions matching TRBD2. Germline V gives CDR1 KGHSH, CDR2 LQKENI. V was pared by 2 bases and J by 5 bases, with 5 bases of the junction left unmatched. The CDR3 totals 16 residues. CDR3 protein: CASSPFRTSGTGELFF. The DNA for the CDR3 is TGTGCCAGCTCACCATTCAGGACTAGCGGAACCGGGGAGCTGTTTTTT.

There are a few counts of this clonotype. The chain uses TRBV7-6 and TRBJ1-1; 9 nucleotides align to TRBD1. Germline V CDR1 and CDR2: SGHVS, FNYEAQ. The CDR3 spans 15 residues. V was clipped by 4 bases and J by 0 bases; unmatched bases: 3. The CDR3 here is CASSYRTGVNTEAFF. Written as DNA, the CDR3 is TGTGCCAGCAGCTACAGGACAGGGGTGAACACTGAAGCTTTCTTT.

This clonotype has more than one count but fewer than ten. This sequence joins TRBV28 and TRBJ1-1, with D hard to call. Germline V CDR1 and CDR2: MDHEN, SYDVKM. Trimming cost V 6 bases and J 11 bases, with 22 bases left between them. The CDR3 is 14 amino acids. Written as DNA, the CDR3 is TGTGCCAGCAGGTACTCCCGGGCCTTAAAATCGGCTTTCTTT. It codes for CASRYSRALKSAFF.

Comments on this clonotype: This may come from a read error, since a much larger clone is one base off. This chain connects TRBV2 to TRBJ2-1; TRBD2 matches at 7 bases. Germline V gene sequence: CDR1 SNHLY, CDR2 FYNNEI. The J segment lost 4 bases and the V segment lost 3 bases, leaving 9 bases of the junction unmatched. CDR3 length: 16 amino acids. Here the CDR3 reads CASSEPGLSGYNEQFF. CDR3 DNA: TGTGCCAGCAGTGAGCCGGGACTATCGGGGTACAATGAGCAGTTCTTC.

The genes are TRBV6-6 and TRBJ2-5, with D unclear. This CDR3 spans 12 amino acids. The V gene lost 5 bases and the J gene lost 11 bases, with 15 bases spanning the gap. Per germline, CDR1 MNHNY and CDR2 SVGAGI (reference sequence). Written as DNA, the CDR3 is TGTGCCAGCAGTGGCACTGGGGTCGGGCAGTACTTC. Translated, it gives CASSGTGVGQYF.

This clonotype occurred a few times. The chain employs TRBV6-4 and TRBJ2-7, with TRBD2 matching 13 bases. Germline CDR1 and CDR2: MRHNA and SNTAGT. The CDR3 spans 17 residues. Trimming took 0 bases from V and 2 from J; bases not matched to a gene: 4. DNA for the CDR3: TGTGCCAGCAGTGACTCGATCGGGACTAGCGGGACCTACGAGCAGTACTTC. Translating it yields CASSDSIGTSGTYEQYF.

This clonotype was counted only a few times. The CDR3, as DNA: TGTGCCAGCAGCCAGGGGACTAGCGGGAGGTTCTCCTACAATGAGCAGTTCTTC. Amino acid sequence: CASSQGTSGRFSYNEQFF. This rearrangement joins TRBV3-1 to TRBJ2-1, with 15 bases fitting TRBD2. Germline V gene sequence: CDR1 LGHDT, CDR2 YNNKEL (reference sequence). The CDR3 contains 18 residues. V was clipped by 3 bases and J by 0 bases; unmatched bases: 3.

This clonotype was seen ten or more times. This chain uses TRBV20-1 with TRBJ2-3; 11 nucleotides agree with TRBD2. The length of the CDR3 is 13 residues. From germline, CDR1 is DFQATT and CDR2 SNEGSKA (reference sequence). V dropped 6 bases and J dropped 5; count of bases not matched to a gene: 4. The CDR3 loop is CSARGTSGDTQYF. CDR3 in DNA: TGCAGTGCCCGCGGGACTAGCGGAGATACGCAGTATTTT.

This clonotype occurred many times. The gene calls are TRBV27 and TRBJ2-3, with D perhaps matching TRBD2 (5 bases). Germline V gives CDR1 MNHEY, CDR2 SMNVEV (reference sequence). This CDR3 spans 17 amino acids. Trimming took 1 base from V and 4 from J, leaving 18 bases between them. CDR3 loop: CASSLLTRVKSSDTQYF. In DNA, the CDR3 is TGTGCCAGCAGTTTATTAACTAGAGTTAAGTCATCAGATACGCAGTATTTT.

The chain has TRBV5-6 and TRBJ2-1; no reliable D call. V lost 4 bases and J lost 0, with 11 bases in between. In germline, CDR1 is SGHDT, CDR2 YYEEEE. This CDR3 spans 15 amino acids. The CDR3 region has the DNA TGTGCCAGCAGCCGAGGAACCCTCTCCTACAATGAGCAGTTCTTC. Translating gives CASSRGTLSYNEQFF.